This TCR delta chain was identified during a study of γδ T cells in repeated Plasmodium falciparum infection. Turning to the study itself: Four controlled malaria infections with P. falciparum NF54 spanned around 660 days.

In the case of this clone: As yet, its antigen is unknown. This probably arose from a read error, given a far larger clone one base away. Other DNA sequences of this sample code for an identical CDR3.

Bulk repertoires came from Vgamma9/Vdelta2+ or Vdelta2-negative gammadelta T cells flow-sorted from PBMC. The length of the CDR3 is 21 residues. The germline CDR1 and CDR2 sequences are TSWWSYY and QGS. TCRdb re-identified clones in the multiplex PCR reads via CATT. The sample includes tens of thousands of delta-chain clones, approximately 1% seen only once; the top ten take just under 10%. Study findings and constraints: Vdelta2-negative gammadelta repertoires appeared less diverse and less shared in Malian than Australian children. Malian donors came from one small rural village, predominantly one ethnic group.

The receptor comes from a pool of human donors (malaria-infected and uninfected, not separated). The V segment is TRDV1, and no J call was made; TRDD3 is the table's D call, not checked against the DNA. The specimen was gamma-delta T cells from blood. CDR3 in DNA: TGTGCTCTTGCCCTCTTGGGGATAAGGTCGGATAGCTCCTGGGACACCCGACAGATGTTTTTT. It encodes CALALLGIRSDSSWDTRQMFF.